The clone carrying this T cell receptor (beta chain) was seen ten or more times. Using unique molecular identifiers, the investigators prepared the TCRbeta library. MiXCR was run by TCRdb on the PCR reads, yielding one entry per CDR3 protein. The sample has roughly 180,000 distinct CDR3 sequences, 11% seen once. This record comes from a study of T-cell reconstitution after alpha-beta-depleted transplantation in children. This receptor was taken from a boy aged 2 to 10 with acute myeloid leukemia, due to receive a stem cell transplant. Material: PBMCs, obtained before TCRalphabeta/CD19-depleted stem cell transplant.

The CDR3 region has the DNA TGTGCCAGCAGCGGAACAGGAAACACCGGGGAGCTGTTTTTT. It translates to CASSGTGNTGELFF. The V call is TRBV5-6, the J call TRBJ2-2; D may be TRBD1 (5 bases). The CDR3 extends over 14 amino acids. Trimming shortened V by 4 bases and J by 2 bases, and 9 bases separated the two germline ends. CDR1 and CDR2 from the germline V gene are SGHDT and YYEEEE.